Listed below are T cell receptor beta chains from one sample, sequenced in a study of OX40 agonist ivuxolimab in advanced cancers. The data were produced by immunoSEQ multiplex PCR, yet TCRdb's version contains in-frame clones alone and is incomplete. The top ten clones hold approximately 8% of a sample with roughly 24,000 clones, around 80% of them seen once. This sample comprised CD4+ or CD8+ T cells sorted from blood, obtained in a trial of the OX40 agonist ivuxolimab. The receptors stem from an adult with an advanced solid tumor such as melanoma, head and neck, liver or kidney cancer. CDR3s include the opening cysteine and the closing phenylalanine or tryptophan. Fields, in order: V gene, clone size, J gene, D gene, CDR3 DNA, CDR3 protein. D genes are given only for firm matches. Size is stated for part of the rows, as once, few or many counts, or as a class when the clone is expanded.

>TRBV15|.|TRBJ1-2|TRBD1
TGTGCCATTGGGACAGCCCTATATGGCTACACCTTC
CAIGTALYGYTF
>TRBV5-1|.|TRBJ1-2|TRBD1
TGCGCCAGCAGCCTACGACAGGGGCGATTGAATGGCTACACCTTC
CASSLRQGRLNGYTF
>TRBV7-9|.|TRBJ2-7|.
TGTGCCAGCCCTCCCGGGGCCGGACTCCTCCACGAGCAGTACTTC
CASPPGAGLLHEQYF
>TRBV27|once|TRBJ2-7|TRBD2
TGTGCCAGCAGTTACGGGTCTAGCGGGGCAATGGGGGAGCAGTACTTC
CASSYGSSGAMGEQYF
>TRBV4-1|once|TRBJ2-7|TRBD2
TGCGCCAGCAGCCAAGGCAGAGCGGGGGCCTACGAGCAGTACTTC
CASSQGRAGAYEQYF
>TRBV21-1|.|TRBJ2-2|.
TGTGCCAGCAGCTCTCAGAACACCGGGGAGCTGTTTTTT
CASSSQNTGELFF
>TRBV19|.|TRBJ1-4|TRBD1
TGTGCCAGTAGTATAGATTATCGGGACAGGCGTAATGAAAAACTGTTTTTT
CASSIDYRDRRNEKLFF
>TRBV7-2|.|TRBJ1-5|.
TGTGCCAGCAGCTCAATAGGGGGGCAGAGCCCCTATCAGCCCCAGCATTTT
CASSSIGGQSPYQPQHF
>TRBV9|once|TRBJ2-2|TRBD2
TGTGCCAGCAGCGTAGAGAAGCGGGGGGCCTCGAACACCGGGGAGCTGTTTTTT
CASSVEKRGASNTGELFF
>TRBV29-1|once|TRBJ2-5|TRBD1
TGCAGCGTTGAAGGAGGGGGCGTGGGGTACCAAGAGACCCAGTACTTC
CSVEGGGVGYQETQYF
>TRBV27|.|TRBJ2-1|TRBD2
TGTGCCAGCAGTCCCCGGGGTAGCGGGGGCTATGAGCAGTTCTTC
CASSPRGSGGYEQFF
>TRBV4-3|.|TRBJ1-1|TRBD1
TGCGCCAGCAGCCAAGATTTGGGGGGACAGGGGGTTATGAACACTGAAGCTTTCTTT
CASSQDLGGQGVMNTEAFF
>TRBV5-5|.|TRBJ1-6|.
TGTGCCAGCAGCTGGACAGAGGGATCACCCCTCCACTTT
CASSWTEGSPLHF
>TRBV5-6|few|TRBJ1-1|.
TGTGCCAGCAGCTTGGTGGCGAACACTGAAGCTTTCTTT
CASSLVANTEAFF
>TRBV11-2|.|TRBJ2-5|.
TGTGCCAGCAGTACCCGGTTGGCCTTCCAAGAGACCCAGTACTTC
CASSTRLAFQETQYF
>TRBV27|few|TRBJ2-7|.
TGTGCCAGCAGTCACCAAGGGCAGGCGTACGAGCAGTACTTC
CASSHQGQAYEQYF
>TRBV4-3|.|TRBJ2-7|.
TGCGCCAGCAGCCAAGAAGAGCAGGGCTACGAGCAGTACTTC
CASSQEEQGYEQYF
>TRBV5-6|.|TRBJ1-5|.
TGTGCCAGCAGCTCGGATTCTAGCAATCAGCCCCAGCATTTT
CASSSDSSNQPQHF
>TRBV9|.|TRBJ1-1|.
TGTGCCAGCAGCCCCAAGATCTTT
CASSPKIF
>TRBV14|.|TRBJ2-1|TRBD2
TGTGCCAGCAGCTGGACTAGCGCATACAATGAGCAGTTCTTC
CASSWTSAYNEQFF
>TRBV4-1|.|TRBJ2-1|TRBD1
TGCGCCAGCAGCGGGTTGAGACAGGGTAACGATGAGCAGTTCTTC
CASSGLRQGNDEQFF
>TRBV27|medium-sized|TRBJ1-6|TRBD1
TGTGCCAGCAGTTTATCGGGACAGGGGGCAAGGTCACCCCTCCACTTT
CASSLSGQGARSPLHF